Below, one T cell receptor (beta chain) is given with its context. Its antigen is unidentified. TCRdb called the RT-PCR reads again in MiXCR, with one record for every CDR3 protein. The table includes 450,000 to 600,000 distinct CDR3 sequences, approximately 15% detected once. The CDR3 consists of 15 residues. The sample is drawn from a study of response to subunit inactivated influenza vaccine. Overall study findings and caveats: Authors suggested seasonal influenza vaccinations each recruit few new T cells.

The sequence was obtained from a man between 50 and 75 years old who received an inactivated influenza vaccine. Sequencing used CD4+ T cells sorted from PBMCs, obtained around 2 years after vaccination. The chain has TRBV12-3 or TRBV12-4 and TRBJ2-3; D might be TRBD1 (5 bases). The J call may be in error: the DNA end matches TRBJ1-5 better. The CDR3 sequence is CASSFRESSTDTQHF. CDR3 sequence (DNA): TGTGCCAGCAGTTTCAGGGAATCTAGCACAGATACGCAGCATTTT.